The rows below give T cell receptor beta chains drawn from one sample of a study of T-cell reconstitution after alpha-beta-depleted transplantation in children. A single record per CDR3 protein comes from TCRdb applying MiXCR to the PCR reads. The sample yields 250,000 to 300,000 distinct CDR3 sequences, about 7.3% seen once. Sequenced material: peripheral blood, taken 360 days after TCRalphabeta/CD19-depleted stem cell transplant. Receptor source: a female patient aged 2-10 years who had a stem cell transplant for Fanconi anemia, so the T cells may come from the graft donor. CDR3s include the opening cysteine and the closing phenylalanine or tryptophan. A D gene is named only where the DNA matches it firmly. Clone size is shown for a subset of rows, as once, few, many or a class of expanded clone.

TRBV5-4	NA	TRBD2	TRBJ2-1	TGTGCCAGCACACCTAGCGGGAGAAATGAGCAGTTCTTC	CASTPSGRNEQFF
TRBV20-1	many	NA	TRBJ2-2	TGCAGTGCTAGGGCCGGGGAGCTGTTTTTT	CSARAGELFF
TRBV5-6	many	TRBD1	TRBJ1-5	TGTGCCAGCTCAAGCGGGACAGGGATAAATCAGCCCCAGCATTTT	CASSSGTGINQPQHF
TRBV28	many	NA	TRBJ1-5	TGTGCCAGCAGTTTGGAGGGTTGGGGTCAGCCCCAGCATTTT	CASSLEGWGQPQHF
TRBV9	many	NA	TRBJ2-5	TGTGCCAGCAGTAAGGGGGGGGAGACCCAGTACTTC	CASSKGGETQYF
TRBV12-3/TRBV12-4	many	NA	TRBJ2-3	TGTGCCAGCCAATGGACAGCTACAGATACGCAGTATTTT	CASQWTATDTQYF
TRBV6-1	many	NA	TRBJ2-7	TGTGCCAGCAGTCAACCCTACAAAACTCCGACCTACGAGCAGTACTTC	CASSQPYKTPTYEQYF
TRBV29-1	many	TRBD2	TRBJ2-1	TGCAGCGCCGCTGGACTAGCGGGTCCCTCCTGGGGGTTGGCCTACAATGAGCAGTTCTTC	CSAAGLAGPSWGLAYNEQFF
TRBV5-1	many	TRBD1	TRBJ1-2	TGCGCCAGCAGCCTACGACGTACCGGGACAGAGTTAAATGGCTACACCTTC	CASSLRRTGTELNGYTF
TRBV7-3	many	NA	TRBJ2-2	TGTGCCAGCAGCTTAGGTCTAGGGGACACCGGGGAGCTGTTTTTT	CASSLGLGDTGELFF
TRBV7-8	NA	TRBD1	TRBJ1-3	TGTGCCAGCAGCTTAGCGTCGGGACAGGGAGGAAACACCATATATTTT	CASSLASGQGGNTIYF
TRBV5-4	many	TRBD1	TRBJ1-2	TGTGCCAGCAGCTCCCTGACAGGGGTACAAAAGGATGGCTACACCTTC	CASSSLTGVQKDGYTF
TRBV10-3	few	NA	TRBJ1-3	TGTGCCGTCCGTTTATACTCTGGAAACACCATATATTTT	CAVRLYSGNTIYF
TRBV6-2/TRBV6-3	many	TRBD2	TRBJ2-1	TGTGCCAGCAAAAAGCGGGGGGTCATTAATGAGCAGTTCTTC	CASKKRGVINEQFF
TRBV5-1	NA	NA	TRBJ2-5	TGCGCCAGCAGCTTGGACCCAGGGGTTGAGACCCAGTACTTC	CASSLDPGVETQYF
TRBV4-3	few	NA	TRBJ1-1	TGCGCCAGCAGGCGGGGGGAGGGAAATACTGAAGCTTTCTTT	CASRRGEGNTEAFF
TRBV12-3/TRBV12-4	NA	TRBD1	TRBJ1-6	TGTGCCAGCAGTTTGTTTGCGGGGACAGGGGGTTCACCCCTCCACTTT	CASSLFAGTGGSPLHF